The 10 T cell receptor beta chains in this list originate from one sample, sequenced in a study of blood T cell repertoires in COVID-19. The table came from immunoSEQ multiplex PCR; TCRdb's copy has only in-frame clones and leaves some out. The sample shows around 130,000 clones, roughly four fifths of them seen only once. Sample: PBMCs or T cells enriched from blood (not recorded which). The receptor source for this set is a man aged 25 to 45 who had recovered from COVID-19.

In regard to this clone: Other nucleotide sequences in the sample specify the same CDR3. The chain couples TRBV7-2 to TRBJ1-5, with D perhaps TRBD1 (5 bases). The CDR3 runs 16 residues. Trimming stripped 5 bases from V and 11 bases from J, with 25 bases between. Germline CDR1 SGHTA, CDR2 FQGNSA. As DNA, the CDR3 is TGTGCCAGCAGCCCCTCCGGAAGGGGTGGGATGGAGTCCCAGCATTTT. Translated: CASSPSGRGGMESQHF.

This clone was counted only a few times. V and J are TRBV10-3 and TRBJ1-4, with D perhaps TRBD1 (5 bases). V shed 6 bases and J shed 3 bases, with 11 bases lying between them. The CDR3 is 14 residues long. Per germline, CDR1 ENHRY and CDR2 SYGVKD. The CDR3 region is CAIRRGLPNEKLFF. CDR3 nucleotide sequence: TGTGCCATCAGGCGGGGGTTACCTAATGAAAAACTGTTTTTT.

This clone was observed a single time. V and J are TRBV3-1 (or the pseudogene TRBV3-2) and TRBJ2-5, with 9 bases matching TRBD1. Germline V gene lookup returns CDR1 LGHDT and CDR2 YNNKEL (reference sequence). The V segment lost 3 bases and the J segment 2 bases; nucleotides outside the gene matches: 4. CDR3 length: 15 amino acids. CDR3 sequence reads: CASSHRDREQETQYF. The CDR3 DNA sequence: TGTGCCAGCAGCCACCGGGACAGGGAGCAAGAGACCCAGTACTTC.

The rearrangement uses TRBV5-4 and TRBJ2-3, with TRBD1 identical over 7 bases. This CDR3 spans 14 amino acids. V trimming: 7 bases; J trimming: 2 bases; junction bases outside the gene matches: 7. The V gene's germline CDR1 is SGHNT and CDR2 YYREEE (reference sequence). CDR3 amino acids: CASGGTVNTDTQYF. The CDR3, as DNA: TGTGCCAGCGGTGGGACAGTCAACACAGATACGCAGTATTTT. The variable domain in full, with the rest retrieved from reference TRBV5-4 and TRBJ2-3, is ETGVTQSPTHLIKTRGQQVTLRCSSQSGHNTVSWYQQALGQGPQFIFQYYREEENGRGNFPPRFSGLQFPNYSSELNVNALELDDSALYLCASGGTVNTDTQYFGPGTRLTVL.

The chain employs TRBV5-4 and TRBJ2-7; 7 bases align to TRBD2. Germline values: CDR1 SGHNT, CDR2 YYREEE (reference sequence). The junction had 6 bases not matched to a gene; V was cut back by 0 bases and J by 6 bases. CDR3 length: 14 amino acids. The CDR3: CASSLVGGSVEQYF. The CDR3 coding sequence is TGTGCCAGCAGCTTGGTGGGCGGGAGCGTCGAGCAGTACTTC.

CDR3 amino acids: CASSLSAGGYEQYV. Here the CDR3 DNA reads TGTGCCAGCAGCTTATCCGCCGGGGGGTACGAGCAGTACGTC. The chain combines TRBV11-2 with TRBJ2-7; TRBD2 agrees at 7 bases. V gave up 2 bases and J gave up 4 bases; unmatched junction bases: 5. Per the germline V gene, CDR1 is SGHAT and CDR2 is FQNNGV. The CDR3 runs 14 residues.

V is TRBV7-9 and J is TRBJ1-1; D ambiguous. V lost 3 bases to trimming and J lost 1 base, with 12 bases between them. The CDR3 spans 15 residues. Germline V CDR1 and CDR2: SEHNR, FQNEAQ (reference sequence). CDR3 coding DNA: TGTGCCAGCAGCTTTTTAAGCGGCGGGAACACTGAAGCTTTCTTT. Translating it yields CASSFLSGGNTEAFF.

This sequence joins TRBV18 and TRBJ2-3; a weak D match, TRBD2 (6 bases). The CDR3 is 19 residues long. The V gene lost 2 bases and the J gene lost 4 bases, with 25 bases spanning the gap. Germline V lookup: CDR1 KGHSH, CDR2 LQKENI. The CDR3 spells CASSPFLSRSGKGPDTQYF. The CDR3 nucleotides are TGTGCCAGCTCACCATTTCTTTCACGTAGCGGAAAGGGGCCAGATACGCAGTATTTT. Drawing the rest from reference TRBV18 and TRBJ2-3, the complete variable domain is NAGVMQNPRHLVRRRGQEARLRCSPMKGHSHVYWYRQLPEEGLKFMVYLQKENIIDESGMPKERFSAEFPKEGPSILRIQQVVRGDSAAYFCASSPFLSRSGKGPDTQYFGPGTRLTVL.

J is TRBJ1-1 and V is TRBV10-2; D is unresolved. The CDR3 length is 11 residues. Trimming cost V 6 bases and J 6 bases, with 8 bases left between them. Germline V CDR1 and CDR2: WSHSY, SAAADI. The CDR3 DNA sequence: TGCGCCAGCAGCGCCCGGTCTGAAGCTTTCTTT. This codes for CASSARSEAFF.

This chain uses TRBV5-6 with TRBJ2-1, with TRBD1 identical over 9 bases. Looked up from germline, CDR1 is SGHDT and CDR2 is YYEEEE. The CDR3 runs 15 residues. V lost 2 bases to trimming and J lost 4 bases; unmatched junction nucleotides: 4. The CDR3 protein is CASSFKTGGYNEQFF. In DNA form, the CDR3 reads TGTGCCAGCAGCTTTAAGACAGGGGGATACAATGAGCAGTTCTTC.